This TCR beta chain was found in a study of T cells in Graves' hyperthyroidism and ophthalmopathy. On the study more broadly: Peripheral blood draws took place at initial diagnosis, ahead of any treatment.

V lost 2 bases and J 6 bases, leaving 7 bases between the germline ends. Germline CDR1 and CDR2: SGHTA and FQGTGA. This CDR3 spans 13 amino acids. TCR beta CDR3 region amplification was performed from RNA transcripts. Primed by the HTBI set, a first-round RT-PCR was run on the TCR CDR3. TCRdb used MiXCR to reprocess the multiplex PCR reads, holding one entry per CDR3 protein. The sample contains over 250,000 distinct CDR3 sequences, over 20% of which appear only once. Ophthalmopathy in the patients scored at least 3 on Clinical Activity Score and at least 4 on NOSPECS grade, lasting under 3 months. This clonotype has ten or more counts.

The TCR originated in a man between 25 and 39 years old with Graves' ophthalmopathy. This chain joins TRBV7-3 and TRBJ2-2; D possibly corresponds to TRBD2 (5 bases). Sequences were obtained from blood. The CDR3 sequence: CASSLEGAGELFF. In DNA form, the CDR3 reads TGTGCCAGCAGCTTAGAGGGCGCCGGGGAGCTGTTTTTT.